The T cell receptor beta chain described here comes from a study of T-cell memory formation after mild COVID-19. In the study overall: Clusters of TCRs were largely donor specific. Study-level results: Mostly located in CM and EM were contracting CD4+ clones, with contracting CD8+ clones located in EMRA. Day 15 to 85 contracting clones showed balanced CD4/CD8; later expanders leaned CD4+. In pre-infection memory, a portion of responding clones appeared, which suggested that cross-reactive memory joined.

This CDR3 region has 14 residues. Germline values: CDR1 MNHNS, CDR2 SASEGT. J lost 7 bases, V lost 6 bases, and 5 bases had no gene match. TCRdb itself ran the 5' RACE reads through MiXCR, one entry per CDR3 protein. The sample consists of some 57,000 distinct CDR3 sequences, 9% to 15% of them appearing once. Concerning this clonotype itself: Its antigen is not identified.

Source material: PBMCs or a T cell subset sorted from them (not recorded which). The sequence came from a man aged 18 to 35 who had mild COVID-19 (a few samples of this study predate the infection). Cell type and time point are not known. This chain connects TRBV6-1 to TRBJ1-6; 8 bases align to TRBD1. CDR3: CASSRDRSNSPLHF. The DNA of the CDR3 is TGTGCCAGCAGCCGGGACAGGTCAAATTCACCCCTCCACTTT.